This TCR beta chain came from a study of identical twins. Study-level points and caveats: Within cord blood, abundant beta clonotypes carried fewer insertions, but memory repertoires showed no such trend.

Turning to this clonotype: Its antigen is not identified.

A single record per CDR3 protein comes from TCRdb applying MiXCR to the 5' RACE reads. Altogether some 570,000 distinct CDR3 sequences are present, approximately 20% being singletons, with the ten largest covering around 0.48%. Trimming took 4 bases from V and 3 from J, leaving 14 bases between them. CDR3 length equals 15 residues. The germline gives CDR1 LNHNV, CDR2 YYDKDF (reference sequence). The same sample was also used in a study of yellow fever vaccine responses in identical twins.

The chain recombines TRBV15 with TRBJ2-3; tentatively, D is TRBD1 (6 bases). The sequence was collected from a young woman in good health. Sequencing was done on a sample of CD4+ T cells sorted from blood. CDR3 residues: CATSIRDTGTDTQYF. The CDR3 DNA follows: TGTGCCACCAGCATCCGGGACACCGGAACAGATACGCAGTATTTT.